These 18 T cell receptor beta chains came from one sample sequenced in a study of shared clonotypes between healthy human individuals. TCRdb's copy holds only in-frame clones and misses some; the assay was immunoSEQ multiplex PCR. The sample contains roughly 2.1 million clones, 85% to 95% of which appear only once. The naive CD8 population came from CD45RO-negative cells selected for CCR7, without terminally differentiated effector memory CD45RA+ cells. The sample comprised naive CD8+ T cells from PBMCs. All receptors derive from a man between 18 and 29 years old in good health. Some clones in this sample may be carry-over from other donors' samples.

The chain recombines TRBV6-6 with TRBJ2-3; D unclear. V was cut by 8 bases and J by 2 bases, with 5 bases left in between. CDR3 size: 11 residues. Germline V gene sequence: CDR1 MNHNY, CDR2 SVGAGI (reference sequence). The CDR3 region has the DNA TGTGCCAGCGGGGACACAGATACGCAGTATTTT. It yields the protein CASGDTDTQYF.

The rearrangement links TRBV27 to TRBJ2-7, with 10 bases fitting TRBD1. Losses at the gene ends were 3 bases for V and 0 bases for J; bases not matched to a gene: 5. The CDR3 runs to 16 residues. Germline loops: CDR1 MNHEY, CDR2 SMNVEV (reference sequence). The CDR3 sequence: CASSLGGTGASYEQYF. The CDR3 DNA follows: TGTGCCAGCAGTTTGGGGGGGACAGGGGCCTCCTACGAGCAGTACTTC.

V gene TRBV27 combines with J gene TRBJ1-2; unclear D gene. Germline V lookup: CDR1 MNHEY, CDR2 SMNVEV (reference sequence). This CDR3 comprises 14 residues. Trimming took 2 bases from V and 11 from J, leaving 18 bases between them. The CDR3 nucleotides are TGTGCCAGCAGTTTAAGCAGGTTTTTTCCTGGATACACCTTC. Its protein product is CASSLSRFFPGYTF.

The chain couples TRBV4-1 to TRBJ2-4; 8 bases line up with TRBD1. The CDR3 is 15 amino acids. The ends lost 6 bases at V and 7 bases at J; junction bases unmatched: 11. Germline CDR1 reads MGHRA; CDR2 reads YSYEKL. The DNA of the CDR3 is TGCGCCAGCAGTCTAACCCAGGGGGCCGGGAACATTCAGTACTTC. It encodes CASSLTQGAGNIQYF.

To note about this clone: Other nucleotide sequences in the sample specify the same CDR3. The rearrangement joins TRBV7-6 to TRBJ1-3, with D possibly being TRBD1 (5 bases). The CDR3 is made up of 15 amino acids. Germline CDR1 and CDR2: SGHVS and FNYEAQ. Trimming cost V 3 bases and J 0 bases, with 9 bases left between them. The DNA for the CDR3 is TGTGCCAGCAGCTTGCAGGGTAACTCTGGAAACACCATATATTTT. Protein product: CASSLQGNSGNTIYF.

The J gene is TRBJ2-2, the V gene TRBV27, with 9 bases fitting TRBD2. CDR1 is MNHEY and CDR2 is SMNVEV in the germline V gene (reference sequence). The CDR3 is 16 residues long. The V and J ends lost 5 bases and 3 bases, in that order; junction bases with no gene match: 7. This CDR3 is CASSPSSGEYTGELFF. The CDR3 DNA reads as TGTGCCAGCAGTCCGTCTAGCGGGGAGTACACCGGGGAGCTGTTTTTT.

CDR3 sequence (DNA): TGTGCCAGCAGTTCTCCCAGAACAAATTCACCCCTCCACTTT. Translating it yields CASSSPRTNSPLHF. The gene calls are TRBV28 and TRBJ1-6; D is uncertain. This CDR3 has 14 amino acids. V was pared by 4 bases and J by 7 bases, with 11 bases between. Germline CDR1 MDHEN, CDR2 SYDVKM.

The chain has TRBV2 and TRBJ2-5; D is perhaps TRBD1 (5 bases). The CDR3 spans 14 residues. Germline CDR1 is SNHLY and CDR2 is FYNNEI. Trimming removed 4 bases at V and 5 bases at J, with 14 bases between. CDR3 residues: CASSAPGLRETQYF. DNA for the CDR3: TGTGCCAGCAGTGCCCCAGGGTTGAGGGAGACCCAGTACTTC.

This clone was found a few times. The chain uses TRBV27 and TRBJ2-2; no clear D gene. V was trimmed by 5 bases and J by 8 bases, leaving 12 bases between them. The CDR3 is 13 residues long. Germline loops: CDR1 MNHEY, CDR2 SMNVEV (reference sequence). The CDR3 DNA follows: TGTGCCAGCAGTAGCCTCCCCGGGGGGGAGCTGTTTTTT. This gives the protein CASSSLPGGELFF.

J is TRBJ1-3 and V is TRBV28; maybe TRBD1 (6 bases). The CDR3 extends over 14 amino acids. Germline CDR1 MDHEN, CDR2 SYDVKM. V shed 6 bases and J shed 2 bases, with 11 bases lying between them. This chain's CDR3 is CASSHREPGNTIYF. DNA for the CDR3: TGTGCCAGCAGCCACAGGGAACCTGGAAACACCATATATTTT.

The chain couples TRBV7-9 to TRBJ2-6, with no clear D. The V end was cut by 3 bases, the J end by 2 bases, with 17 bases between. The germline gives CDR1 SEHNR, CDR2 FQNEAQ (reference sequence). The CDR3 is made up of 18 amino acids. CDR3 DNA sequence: TGTGCCAGCAGCTTTGGACCCGATGTGTCTCCTGGGGCCAACGTCCTGACTTTC. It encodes CASSFGPDVSPGANVLTF.

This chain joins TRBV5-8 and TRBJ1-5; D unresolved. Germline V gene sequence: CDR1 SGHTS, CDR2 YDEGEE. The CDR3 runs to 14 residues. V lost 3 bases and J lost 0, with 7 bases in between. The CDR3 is CASSSGPSNQPQHF. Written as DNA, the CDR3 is TGTGCCAGCAGCTCTGGACCTAGCAATCAGCCCCAGCATTTT.

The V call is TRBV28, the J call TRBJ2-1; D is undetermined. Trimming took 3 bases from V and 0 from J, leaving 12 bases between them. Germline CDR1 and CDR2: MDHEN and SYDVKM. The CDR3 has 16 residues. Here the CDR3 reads CASSFPHLLSYNEQFF. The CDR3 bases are TGTGCCAGCAGTTTCCCCCATCTTCTCTCCTACAATGAGCAGTTCTTC.

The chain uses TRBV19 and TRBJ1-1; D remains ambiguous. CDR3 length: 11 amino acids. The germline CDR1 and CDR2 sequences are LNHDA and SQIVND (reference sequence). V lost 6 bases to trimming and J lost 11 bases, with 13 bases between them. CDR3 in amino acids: CASSWTNGAFF. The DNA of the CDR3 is TGTGCCAGTAGCTGGACTAATGGGGCTTTCTTT.

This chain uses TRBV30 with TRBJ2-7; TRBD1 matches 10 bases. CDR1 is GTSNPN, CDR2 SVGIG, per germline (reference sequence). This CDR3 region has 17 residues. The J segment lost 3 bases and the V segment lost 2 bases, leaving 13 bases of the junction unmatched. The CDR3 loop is CAWSLGTGDKGGYEQYF. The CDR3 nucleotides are TGTGCCTGGAGTCTCGGGACAGGGGACAAGGGCGGCTACGAGCAGTACTTC.

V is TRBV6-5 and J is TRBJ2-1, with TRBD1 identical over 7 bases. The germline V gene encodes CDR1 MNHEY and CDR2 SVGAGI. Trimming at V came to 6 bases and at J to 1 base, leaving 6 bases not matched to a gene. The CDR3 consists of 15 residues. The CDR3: CASRESGGSYNEQFF. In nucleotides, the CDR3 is TGTGCCAGCAGGGAATCAGGGGGATCCTACAATGAGCAGTTCTTC.

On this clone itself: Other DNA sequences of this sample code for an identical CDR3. The CDR3 sequence is CASSVASGLYNEQFF. CDR3 coding DNA: TGTGCCAGCAGCGTAGCGAGCGGCCTCTACAATGAGCAGTTCTTC. The chain carries TRBV9 and TRBJ2-1; perhaps TRBD2 as D (5 bases). From germline, CDR1 is SGDLS and CDR2 YYNGEE. This CDR3 is 15 amino acids long. V lost 0 bases and J 3 bases, leaving 10 bases between the germline ends.

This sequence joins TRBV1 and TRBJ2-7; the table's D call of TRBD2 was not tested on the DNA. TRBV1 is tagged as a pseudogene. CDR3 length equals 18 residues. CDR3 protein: CTSSHREGLADISYEQYF. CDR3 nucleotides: TGCACCAGCAGCCACCGAGAAGGACTAGCGGATATTTCCTACGAGCAGTACTTC.